Given below is one T cell receptor (beta chain) in context. Its specificity is not known. These data come from a study of cytomegalovirus exposure and HLA in healthy donors. Findings and caveats of the study: As was reported, the classifier diagnosed cytomegalovirus status with high specificity and sensitivity. Researchers catalogued under 200 TCR beta chains as cytomegalovirus-associated. Many donors carried some public TCRs, although rarity characterized most TCR sequences.

Some clones are missing from TCRdb's copy, which holds only in-frame ones; the method was immunoSEQ multiplex PCR. The data contain about 21,000 clones, around 97% of them seen just once; the ten biggest clones take up about a tenth. Looked up from germline, CDR1 is SGHTA and CDR2 is FQGNSA. V was clipped by 1 base and J by 5 bases, with 8 bases between them. The CDR3 covers 14 residues. The receptor was isolated from a young man in good health and CMV-seropositive. V gene TRBV7-2 combines with J gene TRBJ1-4, with D unresolved. The sequencing sample was made of PBMCs. The CDR3: CASSLDRRNEKLFF. The CDR3 DNA is TGTGCCAGCAGCTTAGATCGGCGGAATGAAAAACTGTTTTTT.